This TCR beta chain is from a study of regulatory T cells in long-lasting Graves disease. Study results and caveats: Patients whose Graves' disease persisted exhibited lower TCR diversity than those newly diagnosed. Persistent disease was associated with favored TRBV28 usage and with favored use of TRBJ1-2 and TRBJ2-5.

About this clonotype: Its antigen is as yet unknown.

Germline V gene lookup returns CDR1 PRHDT and CDR2 FYEKMQ (reference sequence). This CDR3 region has 12 residues. V was shortened by 1 base and J by 4 bases, with 3 bases between the two germline ends. Construction of the TCR beta libraries employed iRepertoire HTBI primers in conjunction with Arm-PCR of CDR3 regions. Source study methods: Identification of gene segments yielded more than 55 TRBV and around 13 TRBJ across samples. TCRdb redid the calling of the multiplex PCR reads with MiXCR, one entry per CDR3 protein. The authors' filters were not applied to this entry. The sample has 400,000 to 450,000 distinct CDR3 sequences, 23% seen once. Indicated time point: persistent/refractory GD, antithyroid drugs over 5 years with positive TRAb. The TCR library used RNA extracted from PBMCs.

The sample in question was peripheral blood mononuclear cells (PBMCs), obtained when the disease was refractory, from a patient treated with antithyroid drugs. The source is a female donor with Graves disease. V and J are TRBV13 and TRBJ2-3; D unclear. CDR3 in amino acids: CASSLVADTQYF. CDR3 in DNA: TGTGCCAGCAGCTTAGTCGCAGATACGCAGTATTTT.